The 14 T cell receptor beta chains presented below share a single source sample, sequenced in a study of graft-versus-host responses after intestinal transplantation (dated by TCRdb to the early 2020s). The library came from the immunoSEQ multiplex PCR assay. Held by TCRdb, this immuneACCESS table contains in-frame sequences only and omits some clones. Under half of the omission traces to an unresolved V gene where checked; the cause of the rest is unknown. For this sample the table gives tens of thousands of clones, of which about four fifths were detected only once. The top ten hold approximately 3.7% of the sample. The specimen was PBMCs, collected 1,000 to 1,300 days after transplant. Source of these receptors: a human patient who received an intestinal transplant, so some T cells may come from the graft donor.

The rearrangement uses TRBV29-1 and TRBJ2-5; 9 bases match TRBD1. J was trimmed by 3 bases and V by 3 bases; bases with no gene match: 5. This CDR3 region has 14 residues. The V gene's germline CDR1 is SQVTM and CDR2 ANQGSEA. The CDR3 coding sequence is TGCAGCGTTGAGGGACAGGGCGGGGAAGAGACCCAGTACTTC. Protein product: CSVEGQGGEETQYF. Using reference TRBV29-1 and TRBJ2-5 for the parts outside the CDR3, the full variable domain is SAVISQKPSRDICQRGTSLTIQCQVDSQVTMMFWYRQQPGQSLTLIATANQGSEATYESGFVIDKFPISRPNLTFSTLTVSNMSPEDSSIYLCSVEGQGGEETQYFGPGTRLLVL.

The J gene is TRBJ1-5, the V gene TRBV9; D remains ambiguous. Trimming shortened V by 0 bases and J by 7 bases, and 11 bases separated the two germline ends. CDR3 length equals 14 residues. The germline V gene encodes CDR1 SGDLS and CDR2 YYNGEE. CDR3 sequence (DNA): TGTGCCAGCAGCGTAGAAGCGGGGATGCAGCCCCAGCATTTT. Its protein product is CASSVEAGMQPQHF.

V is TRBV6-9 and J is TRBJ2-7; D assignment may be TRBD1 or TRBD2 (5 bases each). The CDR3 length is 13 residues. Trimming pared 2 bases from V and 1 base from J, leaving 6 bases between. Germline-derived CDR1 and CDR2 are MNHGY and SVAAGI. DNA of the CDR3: TGTGCCAGCAGTTATGGGGGATCCTACGAGCAGTACTTC. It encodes CASSYGGSYEQYF.

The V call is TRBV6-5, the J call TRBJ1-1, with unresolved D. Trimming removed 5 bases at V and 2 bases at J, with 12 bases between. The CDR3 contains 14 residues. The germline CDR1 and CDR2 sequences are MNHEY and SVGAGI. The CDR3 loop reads CASSRPTFNTEAFF. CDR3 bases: TGTGCCAGCAGTAGACCGACCTTCAACACTGAAGCTTTCTTT.

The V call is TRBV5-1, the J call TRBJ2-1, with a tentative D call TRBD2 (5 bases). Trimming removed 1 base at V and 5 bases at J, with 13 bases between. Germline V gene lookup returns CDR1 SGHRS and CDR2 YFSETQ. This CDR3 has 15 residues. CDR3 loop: CASSLNGMGNNEQFF. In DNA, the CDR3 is TGCGCCAGCAGCTTGAACGGGATGGGTAACAATGAGCAGTTCTTC.

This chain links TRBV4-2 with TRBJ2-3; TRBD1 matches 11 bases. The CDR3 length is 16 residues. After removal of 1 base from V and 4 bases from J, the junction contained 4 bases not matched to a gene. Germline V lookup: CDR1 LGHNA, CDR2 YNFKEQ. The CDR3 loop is CASSQGGTGGPDTQYF. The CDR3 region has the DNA TGTGCCAGCAGCCAAGGGGGGACAGGGGGGCCAGATACGCAGTATTTT.

The CDR3 region is CASSLGPGPYNEQFF. In DNA form, the CDR3 reads TGTGCCAGCAGCTTAGGGCCAGGGCCCTACAATGAGCAGTTCTTC. V and J are TRBV7-8 and TRBJ2-1; D perhaps matches TRBD1 (5 bases). CDR1 and CDR2 (germline): SGHVS, FQNEAQ. V was clipped by 1 base and J by 2 bases, with 9 bases between them. The CDR3 runs to 15 residues.

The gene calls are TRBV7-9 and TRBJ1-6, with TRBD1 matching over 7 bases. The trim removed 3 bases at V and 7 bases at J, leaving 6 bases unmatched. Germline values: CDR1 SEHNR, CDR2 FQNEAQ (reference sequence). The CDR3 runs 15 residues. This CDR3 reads CASSFVGTENSPLHF. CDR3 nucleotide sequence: TGTGCCAGCAGCTTTGTGGGGACAGAGAATTCACCCCTCCACTTT.

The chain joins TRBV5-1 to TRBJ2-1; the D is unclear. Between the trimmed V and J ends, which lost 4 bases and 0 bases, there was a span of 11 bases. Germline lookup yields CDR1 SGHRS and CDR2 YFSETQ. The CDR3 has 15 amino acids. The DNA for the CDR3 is TGCGCCAGCAGCCGGGCATTGAGCTCCTACAATGAGCAGTTCTTC. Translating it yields CASSRALSSYNEQFF.

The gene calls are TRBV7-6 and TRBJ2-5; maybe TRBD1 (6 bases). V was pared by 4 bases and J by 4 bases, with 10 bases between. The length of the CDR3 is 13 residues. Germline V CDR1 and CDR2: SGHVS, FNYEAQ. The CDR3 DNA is TGTGCCAGCAGCTCCAACAGGGTAGAGACCCAGTACTTC. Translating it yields CASSSNRVETQYF.

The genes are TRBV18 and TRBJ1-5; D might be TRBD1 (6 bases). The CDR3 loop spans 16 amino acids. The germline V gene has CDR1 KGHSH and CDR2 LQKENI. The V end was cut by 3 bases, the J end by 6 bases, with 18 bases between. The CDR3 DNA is TGTGCCAGCTCACCCACGCCTCACAGGGTAGGTCAGCCCCAGCATTTT. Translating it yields CASSPTPHRVGQPQHF.

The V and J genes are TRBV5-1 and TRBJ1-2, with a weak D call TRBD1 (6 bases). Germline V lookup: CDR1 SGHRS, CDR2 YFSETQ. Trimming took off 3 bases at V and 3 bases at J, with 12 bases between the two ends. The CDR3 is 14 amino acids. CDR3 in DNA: TGCGCCAGCAGCTCAAGCGGACAGCACTATGGCTACACCTTC. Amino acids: CASSSSGQHYGYTF. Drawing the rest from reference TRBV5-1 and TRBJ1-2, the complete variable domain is KAGVTQTPRYLIKTRGQQVTLSCSPISGHRSVSWYQQTPGQGLQFLFEYFSETQRNKGNFPGRFSGRQFSNSRSEMNVSTLELGDSALYLCASSSSGQHYGYTFGSGTRLTVV.

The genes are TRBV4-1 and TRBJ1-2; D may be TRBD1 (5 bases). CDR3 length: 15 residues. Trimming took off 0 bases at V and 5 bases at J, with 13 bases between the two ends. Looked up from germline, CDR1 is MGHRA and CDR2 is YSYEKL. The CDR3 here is CASSQESTAPYGYTF. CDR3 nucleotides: TGCGCCAGCAGCCAAGAATCGACAGCTCCATATGGCTACACCTTC.

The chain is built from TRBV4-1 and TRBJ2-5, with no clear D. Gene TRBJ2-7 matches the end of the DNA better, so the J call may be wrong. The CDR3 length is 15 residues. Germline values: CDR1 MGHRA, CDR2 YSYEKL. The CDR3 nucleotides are TGCGCCAGCAGCCAAGATGTGGCAGGCTTCGACGAGCAGTACTTC. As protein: CASSQDVAGFDEQYF.